The entry that follows covers one TCR beta chain sequence. The antigen remains unidentified. The use of a sample-barcoded 5' primer and a J-beta primer mix characterized a second PCR of about 7 to 12 cycles. One entry per CDR3 protein, called by TCRdb with MiXCR from the 5' RACE reads. The table includes some 760,000 distinct CDR3 sequences, around 25% detected once. The sample originates from a study of blood T cells in healthy people across ages. This CDR3 contains 18 residues. From germline, CDR1 is LGHNA and CDR2 YSLEER. Between the trimmed V and J ends, which lost 0 bases and 0 bases, there was a span of 12 bases. Study observations and caveats: Compared with aged donors, long-lived donors showed fewer expanded clones, suggesting selection. A roughly linear age-dependent decrease characterized TCR beta diversity per million T cells.

Extraction of total RNA produced a minimum of 5 micrograms from each sample. This same sample was also taken into another study, of T cells of mothers and their children.

Sequenced sample: blood. The clonotype originates from a boy between 10 and 17 years old in good health. This chain uses TRBV4-3 with TRBJ1-6, with a weak D call TRBD1 (6 bases). CDR3 protein: CASSQETGQSSYNSPLHF. The CDR3 nucleotides read TGCGCCAGCAGCCAAGAAACTGGACAGAGCTCCTATAATTCACCCCTCCACTTT.